Below are 17 T cell receptor beta chains sequenced from a single sample in a study of regulatory T cells in long-lasting Graves disease. iRepertoire HTBI primers and Arm-PCR of CDR3 regions built TCR beta libraries. TCRdb re-derived calls from the multiplex PCR reads in MiXCR, one entry per CDR3 protein. The data hold roughly 610,000 distinct CDR3 sequences, with roughly 15% observed a single time. The time point: newly diagnosed GD, antithyroid drugs for less than 3 months. PBMCs provided the RNA from which the TCR library was made. In addition, the sample was reused for a study of T cells in Graves' hyperthyroidism and ophthalmopathy.

The sample consisted of peripheral blood mononuclear cells (PBMCs), taken at new diagnosis, from a patient treated with antithyroid drugs. Source of these receptors: a woman in her 30s with Graves disease.

To note about this clonotype: The germline gene is not matched at one end of the junction; a read error may be the cause. The V call is TRBV24-1, the J call TRBJ2-3; no clear D gene. The V gene's germline CDR1 is KGHDR and CDR2 SFDVKD. The CDR3 length is 15 residues. CDR3 nucleotides: TGTGCCACCAGTCCGGCTCAAAAAAGCACAGATACGCAATATTTT. Its protein product is CATSPAQKSTDTQYF.

This clonotype was seen many times. This rearrangement joins TRBV5-1 to TRBJ1-1, with a weak D call TRBD1 (5 bases). Trimming shortened V by 3 bases and J by 2 bases, and 17 bases separated the two germline ends. Germline CDR1 reads SGHRS; CDR2 reads YFSETQ. The CDR3 spans 16 residues. CDR3 amino acids: CASSWGTARGNTEAFF. The CDR3 DNA reads as TGCGCCAGCAGCTGGGGGACTGCGAGAGGAAACACTGAAGCTTTCTTT.

This clonotype came up many times. V gene TRBV2 combines with J gene TRBJ1-2, with a possible D match to TRBD1 (5 bases). The germline V and J ends were trimmed by 8 bases and 4 bases, with 20 bases remaining between them. In germline, CDR1 is SNHLY, CDR2 FYNNEI. This CDR3 region has 15 residues. CDR3 nucleotide sequence: TGTGCCAGCCGACAAGGTGGGGCAGGAGGCTATGGCTACACCTTC. Translating it yields CASRQGGAGGYGYTF. The full variable domain, in which reference TRBV2 and TRBJ1-2 provide the parts outside the CDR3, is EPEVTQTPSHQVTQMGQEVILRCVPISNHLYFYWYRQILGQKVEFLVSFYNNEISEKSEIFDDQFSVERPDGSNFTLKIRSTKLEDSAMYFCASRQGGAGGYGYTFGSGTRLTVV.

Many counts were recorded for this clonotype. This rearrangement joins TRBV7-2 to TRBJ1-2; no definite D call. V was trimmed by 2 bases and J by 7 bases, leaving 26 bases between them. Germline CDR1 reads SGHTA; CDR2 reads FQGNSA. This CDR3 contains 18 residues. CDR3 nucleotides: TGTGCCAGCAGCTTAACATCCGGCGGAGTCGGTAAACGCGGTGGCTACACCTTC. Translated, it gives CASSLTSGGVGKRGGYTF.

This clonotype was seen only a few times. The chain has TRBV27 and TRBJ2-7; weak D call: TRBD2 (5 bases). CDR3 length: 11 residues. V was pared by 3 bases and J by 8 bases, with 8 bases between. Germline V gene data show CDR1 as MNHEY and CDR2 as SMNVEV (reference sequence). CDR3: CASSFGLQQYF. The CDR3 DNA reads TGTGCCAGCAGTTTCGGACTCCAGCAGTACTTC.

This clonotype was recorded only once. A read error may explain this, as a much larger clone is one base away. This chain joins TRBV25-1 and TRBJ1-1; no firm D call. V lost 5 bases to trimming and J lost 0 bases, with 10 bases between them. The germline V gene has CDR1 MGHDK and CDR2 SYGVNS. CDR3 length: 14 residues. Here the CDR3 reads CASSLDGMNTEAFF. The DNA for the CDR3 is TGTGCCAGCAGTCTGGACGGGATGAACACTGAAGCTTTCTTT.

There are many counts of this clonotype. The chain is built from TRBV27 and TRBJ2-7; 11 bases fit TRBD1. V lost 4 bases and J lost 6; bases outside the gene matches: 5. Germline V CDR1 and CDR2: MNHEY, SMNVEV (reference sequence). The CDR3 is made up of 14 amino acids. The CDR3 protein is CASSSRTGGFEQYF. CDR3 in DNA: TGTGCCAGCAGTTCCCGGACAGGGGGCTTCGAGCAGTACTTC.

The chain is built from TRBV5-1 and TRBJ1-1; TRBD1 agrees at 8 bases. The germline V gene has CDR1 SGHRS and CDR2 YFSETQ. This CDR3 spans 13 amino acids. The trim removed 4 bases at V and 7 bases at J, leaving 6 bases unmatched. CDR3 bases: TGCGCCAGCAGCCCAAATGGACAGGGTGAAGCTTTCTTT. Amino acids: CASSPNGQGEAFF.

V is TRBV12-3 or TRBV12-4 and J is TRBJ2-1, with D perhaps given as TRBD1 or TRBD2 (6 bases each). This CDR3 region has 12 residues. V lost 6 bases, J lost 9 bases, and 12 bases lay in between. CDR3 region: CASRWGAIEQFF. As DNA, the CDR3 is TGTGCCAGCAGATGGGGGGCGATTGAGCAGTTCTTC.

At least ten counts were recorded for this clonotype. J is TRBJ2-1 and V is TRBV7-6, with D unresolved. Germline V gene data show CDR1 as SGHVS and CDR2 as FNYEAQ. The germline V and J ends were trimmed by 4 bases and 7 bases, with 5 bases remaining between them. CDR3 length: 11 amino acids. CDR3 DNA: TGTGCCAGCAGCTCCGGGAATGAGCAGTTCTTC. Amino acids: CASSSGNEQFF.

Many counts were recorded for this clonotype. V gene TRBV20-1 combines with J gene TRBJ1-5; D perhaps matches TRBD1 (5 bases). The CDR3 loop spans 13 amino acids. With 4 bases removed from V and 2 bases from J, the gap between germline ends came to 9 bases. Germline loops: CDR1 DFQATT, CDR2 SNEGSKA (reference sequence). The CDR3 spells CSATSGGNQPQHF. CDR3 nucleotides: TGCAGTGCTACCTCGGGGGGCAATCAGCCCCAGCATTTT.

This clonotype was seen repeatedly, ten times or more. The chain couples TRBV20-1 to TRBJ1-1; the D gene is possibly TRBD1 (5 bases). The CDR3 is 14 residues long. Trimming cost V 6 bases and J 2 bases, with 16 bases left between them. CDR1 and CDR2 from the germline V gene are DFQATT and SNEGSKA (reference sequence). The CDR3 DNA reads as TGCAGTGCCAAGATGGGCGGGGCCAACACTGAAGCTTTCTTT. It is translated as CSAKMGGANTEAFF.

This clonotype was seen many times. This chain joins TRBV28 and TRBJ2-3, with D unresolved. The length of the CDR3 is 14 residues. V was clipped by 6 bases and J by 3 bases, with 13 bases between them. Per germline, CDR1 MDHEN and CDR2 SYDVKM. This CDR3 reads CASRNAGSTDTQYF. CDR3 sequence (DNA): TGTGCCAGCAGAAATGCTGGCTCGACAGATACGCAGTATTTT.

This clonotype was recorded a few times. This chain uses TRBV30 with TRBJ1-1, with TRBD1 matching 9 bases. Germline CDR1 reads GTSNPN; CDR2 reads SVGIG (reference sequence). The CDR3 is 12 amino acids. Losses at the gene ends were 8 bases for V and 4 bases for J; bases not matched to a gene: 5. The CDR3: CAGTGWGTEAFF. The CDR3 nucleotides read TGTGCCGGGACAGGGTGGGGCACTGAAGCTTTCTTT.

For this clonotype: This may stem from a read error, because a much larger clone lies one nucleotide away. The chain recombines TRBV12-3 or TRBV12-4 with TRBJ1-1; D remains ambiguous. CDR3 length equals 13 residues. V was cut by 0 bases and J by 7 bases, with 9 bases left in between. The CDR3 spells CASSLALSYEAFF. The CDR3 bases are TGTGCCAGCAGTTTAGCGCTGTCCTATGAAGCTTTCTTT.

In its sample, this clonotype was seen once. V is TRBV3-1 and J is TRBJ2-1; 11 nucleotides align to TRBD2. The V gene end was trimmed by 0 bases and the J gene end by 7 bases; junction bases not matched to a gene: 8. Germline V gives CDR1 LGHDT, CDR2 YNNKEL (reference sequence). CDR3 size: 17 residues. Here the CDR3 DNA reads TGTGCCAGCAGCCAAGATCCGAGAACTAGCGGGAGAAATGAGCAGTTCTTC. Protein sequence: CASSQDPRTSGRNEQFF.

The V and J genes are TRBV6-1 and TRBJ2-7; 7 bases align to TRBD1. The trim removed 4 bases at V and 2 bases at J, leaving 5 bases unmatched. The CDR3 covers 14 residues. From germline, CDR1 is MNHNS and CDR2 SASEGT. The DNA of the CDR3 is TGTGCCAGCAGTGCACAGGGGAGACCCTACGAGCAGTACTTC. As protein: CASSAQGRPYEQYF.